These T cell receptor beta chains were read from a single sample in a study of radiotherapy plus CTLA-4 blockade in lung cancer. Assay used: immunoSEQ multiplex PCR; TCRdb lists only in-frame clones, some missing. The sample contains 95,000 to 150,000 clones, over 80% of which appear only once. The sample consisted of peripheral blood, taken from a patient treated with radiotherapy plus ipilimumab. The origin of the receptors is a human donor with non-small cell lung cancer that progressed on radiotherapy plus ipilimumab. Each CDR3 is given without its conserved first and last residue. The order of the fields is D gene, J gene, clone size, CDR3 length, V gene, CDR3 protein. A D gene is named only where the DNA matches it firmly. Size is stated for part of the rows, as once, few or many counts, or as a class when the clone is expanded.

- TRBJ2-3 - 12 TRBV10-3 AIRQGEGLDTQY
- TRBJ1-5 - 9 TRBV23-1 ASQVHTSQH
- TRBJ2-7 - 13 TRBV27 ASSLTGRGSYEQY
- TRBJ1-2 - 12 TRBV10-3 AISSPGQGYGYT
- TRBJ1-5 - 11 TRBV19 ASSIGGTQPQH
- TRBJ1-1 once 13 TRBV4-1 ASSQRTVMNTEAF
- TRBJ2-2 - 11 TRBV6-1 AIPRQTTGELF
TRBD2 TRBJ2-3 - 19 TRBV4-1 ASSQVRTGSKAGGITDTQY
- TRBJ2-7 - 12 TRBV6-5 ASSWTAGGVEQY
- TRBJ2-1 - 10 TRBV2 ARGPGRNEQF
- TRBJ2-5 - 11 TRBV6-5 ASRQTGRETQY
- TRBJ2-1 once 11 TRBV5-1 ASSFNSGNEQF
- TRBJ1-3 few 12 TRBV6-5 ASLAPGTGNTIY
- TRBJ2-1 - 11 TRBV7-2 ASSYRWGVEQF
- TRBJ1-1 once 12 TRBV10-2 ASSNLNLNTEAF
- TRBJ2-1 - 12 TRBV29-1 SVDVFDNYNEQF
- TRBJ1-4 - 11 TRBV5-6 ASSRSIDEKLF
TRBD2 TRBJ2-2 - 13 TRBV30 AWSAPPAGAGELF
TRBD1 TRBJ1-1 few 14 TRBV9 ASSGGQGAWGTEAF
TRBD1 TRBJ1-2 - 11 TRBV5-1 ASSGTANYGYT
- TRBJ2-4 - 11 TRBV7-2 ASNPNGGSIQY
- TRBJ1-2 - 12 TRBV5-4 ASSLIGEEYGYT
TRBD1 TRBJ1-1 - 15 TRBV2 ASSGRTGGPVHTEAF
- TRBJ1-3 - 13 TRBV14 ASSLYRNSGNTIY
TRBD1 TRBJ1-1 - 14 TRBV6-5 ASSLSGQGVGTEAF
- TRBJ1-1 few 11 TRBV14 ASSLHGNTEAF
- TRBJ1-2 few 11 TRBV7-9 ASSLDTNYGYT
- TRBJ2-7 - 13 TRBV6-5 ASNWAGASSYEQY
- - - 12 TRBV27 ASREISSTYEQY
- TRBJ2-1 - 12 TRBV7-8 ASSLGGTYNEQF
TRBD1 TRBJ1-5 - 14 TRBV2 ASSWDRGLSNQPQH
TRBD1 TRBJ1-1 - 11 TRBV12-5 ASGNRGDTEAF
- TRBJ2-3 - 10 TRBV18 ASSPSTDTQY
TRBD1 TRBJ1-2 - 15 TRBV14 ASSQETGGVDGYGYT
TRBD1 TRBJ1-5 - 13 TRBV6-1 ASSEQGGLDQPQH
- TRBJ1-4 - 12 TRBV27 ASSLDSSNEKLF
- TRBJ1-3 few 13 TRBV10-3 AIRGHGVSGNTIY
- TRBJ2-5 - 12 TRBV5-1 ASSFGLPQETQY
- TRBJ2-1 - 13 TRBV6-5 ASSYEGRSHNEQF
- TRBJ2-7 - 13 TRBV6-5 ASSTLRGGWGEQY
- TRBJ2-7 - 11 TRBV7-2 ASSLGGSREQY
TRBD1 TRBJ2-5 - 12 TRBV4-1 ASSQGQGRETQY
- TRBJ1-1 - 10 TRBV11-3 ASSIEDSEAF
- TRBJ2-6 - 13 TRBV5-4 ASSQGGSGANVLT
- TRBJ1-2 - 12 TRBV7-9 ASRFTAGLDGYT
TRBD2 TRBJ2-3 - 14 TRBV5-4 ASSFIAGPSTDTQY
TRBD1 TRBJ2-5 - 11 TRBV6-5 ASNRQGHGTQY
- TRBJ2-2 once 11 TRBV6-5 ASSFGGTGELF
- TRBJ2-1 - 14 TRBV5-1 ASSQYLAPGQNEQF
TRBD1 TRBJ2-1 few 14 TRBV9 ASSIGQDPLWNEQF
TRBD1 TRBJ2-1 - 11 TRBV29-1 SDGDRELNEQF
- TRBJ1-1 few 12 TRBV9 ASSVSGTNTEAF
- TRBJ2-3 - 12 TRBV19 ASKERQSTDTQY
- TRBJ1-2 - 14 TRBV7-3 ASSPSLIGGNYGYT